This T cell receptor beta chain was recorded in a study of cytomegalovirus exposure and HLA in healthy donors. General observations from the study: Presence/absence analyses took donor sequencing depth as roughly uniform. The study had only CMV serostatus as immune exposure information. In an earlier analysis, productive rearrangement rates for most beta V segments clustered near 87% or 30%.

It was with 60 Vbeta and 13 Jbeta primers that the PCR ran. Authors' analysis steps: Later, some 79 million unique TCR beta chains were counted in an analysis, and roughly 11 million of them were shared. Clones were read by immunoSEQ multiplex PCR, and TCRdb kept only the in-frame ones, dropping some. The V and J calls and clone size come from that table; D and trimming were worked out from the DNA. The sample records about 130,000 clones, approximately 72% being singletons. This CDR3 spans 12 amino acids. Germline V gene data show CDR1 as SGDLS and CDR2 as YYNGEE. The V and J ends lost 4 bases and 7 bases respectively, with 11 bases between them. Comment on this clone: No antigen is known for it.

This rearrangement joins TRBV9 to TRBJ1-1; D is perhaps TRBD1 (6 bases). The sequencing input was PBMCs. This sequence was found in a human donor in good health. CDR3 loop: CASSSVRGEAFF. The CDR3 DNA sequence: TGTGCCAGCAGCTCCGTCAGGGGTGAAGCTTTCTTT.